One and the same sample provided the 23 T cell receptor beta chains below, sequenced in a study of T cell changes during pregnancy in multiple sclerosis. Repertoires were generated with immunoSEQ multiplex PCR, while TCRdb's copy carries only in-frame clones and drops some. This sample yields some 97,000 clones, of which around 92% are seen a single time; 1.9% belongs to the top ten. The starting material was peripheral blood, obtained after pregnancy. These receptor sequences come from a female donor with multiple sclerosis, enrolled in a pregnancy study.

The chain employs TRBV19 and TRBJ2-7; D ambiguous. Germline V gene data show CDR1 as LNHDA and CDR2 as SQIVND (reference sequence). The V end was cut by 5 bases, the J end by 6 bases, with 14 bases between. The CDR3 totals 13 residues. The CDR3 DNA reads TGTGCCAGTAGTCTGGCAGGCTCTGGCGAGCAGTACTTC. This translates into CASSLAGSGEQYF.

V and J are TRBV5-1 and TRBJ2-7; D perhaps matches TRBD1 (6 bases). This CDR3 has 15 amino acids. V was cut by 0 bases and J by 5 bases, with 15 bases left in between. The germline CDR1 and CDR2 sequences are SGHRS and YFSETQ. The CDR3 DNA follows: TGCGCCAGCAGCTTGGGACAGGATTCGACCCACGAGCAGTACTTC. It codes for CASSLGQDSTHEQYF.

This chain links TRBV18 with TRBJ1-2; weak D call: TRBD1 (6 bases). The CDR3 runs 15 residues. The V end was cut by 3 bases, the J end by 3 bases, with 14 bases between. Looked up from germline, CDR1 is KGHSH and CDR2 is LQKENI. DNA for the CDR3: TGTGCCAGCTCACCCTCGGCAGGGGTAGACTATGGCTACACCTTC. Translated: CASSPSAGVDYGYTF.

V is TRBV30 and J is TRBJ2-7; a weak D match, TRBD2 (6 bases). CDR1 and CDR2 (germline): GTSNPN, SVGIG (reference sequence). The CDR3 contains 14 residues. V was trimmed by 2 bases and J by 6 bases, leaving 17 bases between them. The CDR3 nucleotides read TGTGCCTGGAGTTCCGCACTAGCTCTAAGCGAGCAGTACTTC. This gives the protein CAWSSALALSEQYF.

The CDR3 region is CAGSRERTDTQYF. CDR3 bases: TGTGCCGGATCACGGGAGCGCACAGATACGCAGTATTTT. The chain links TRBV6-1 to TRBJ2-3; D possibly corresponds to TRBD2 (6 bases). The CDR3 spans 13 residues. Between the trimmed V and J ends, which lost 11 bases and 1 base, there was a span of 13 bases. Germline loops: CDR1 MNHNS, CDR2 SASEGT.

CDR3: CASSRSSGGTISYEQYF. The CDR3 bases are TGCGCCAGCAGCCGCTCTAGCGGGGGGACGATCTCCTACGAGCAGTACTTC. The chain recombines TRBV4-1 with TRBJ2-7; 11 bases are shared with TRBD2. Germline assignment: CDR1 MGHRA and CDR2 YSYEKL. The V gene end was trimmed by 4 bases and the J gene end by 0 bases; junction bases not matched to a gene: 8. This CDR3 has 17 amino acids.

This clone was seen a single time. The V and J genes are TRBV4-1 and TRBJ1-1; TRBD1 is a possible D gene (6 bases). Germline CDR1 reads MGHRA; CDR2 reads YSYEKL. This CDR3 has 15 amino acids. Trimming took off 4 bases at V and 7 bases at J, with 19 bases between the two ends. The CDR3 reads CASSPGQPGSGEAFF. CDR3 sequence (DNA): TGCGCCAGCAGCCCAGGACAGCCAGGGAGTGGTGAAGCTTTCTTT.

Comments on this clone: The sample contains more than one DNA sequence encoding this CDR3. V gene TRBV5-1 combines with J gene TRBJ1-6, with 7 bases that match TRBD1. J lost 4 bases, V lost 4 bases, and 5 bases had no gene match. Germline V gene sequence: CDR1 SGHRS, CDR2 YFSETQ. The CDR3 spans 15 residues. CDR3 sequence (DNA): TGCGCCAGCAGCCTGGGGACAGTTTATAATTCACCCCTCCACTTT. As protein: CASSLGTVYNSPLHF.

This rearrangement joins TRBV27 to TRBJ2-3, with D maybe TRBD1 (6 bases). Trimming pared 6 bases from V and 6 bases from J, leaving 16 bases between. Germline CDR1 MNHEY, CDR2 SMNVEV (reference sequence). This CDR3 spans 14 amino acids. CDR3 region: CASSPGQPPDTQYF. The CDR3, as DNA: TGTGCCAGCAGCCCCGGACAGCCTCCGGATACGCAGTATTTT.

V gene TRBV5-5 combines with J gene TRBJ2-5, with TRBD2 matching over 8 bases. CDR1 is SGHKS and CDR2 is YYEKEE in the germline V gene (reference sequence). The CDR3 length is 16 residues. J lost 7 bases, V lost 4 bases, and 15 bases had no gene match. CDR3 in DNA: TGTGCCAGCAGCGCGCTCGGGACTAGTGGGGTTGGGACCCAGTACTTC. Its protein is CASSALGTSGVGTQYF.

The rearrangement links TRBV5-4 to TRBJ2-3, with 7 bases that match TRBD2. This CDR3 has 15 residues. Germline CDR1 is SGHNT and CDR2 is YYREEE (reference sequence). The V and J ends lost 4 bases and 0 bases, in that order; junction bases with no gene match: 5. The CDR3 nucleotides read TGTGCCAGCAGCGTGGTAGCGGGCAGCACAGATACGCAGTATTTT. Residues: CASSVVAGSTDTQYF.

This clone has a single count. The CDR3 nucleotides are TGTGCCAGCAGCAAAAACCGGGGAACCGACTATGGCTACACCTTC. The encoded protein is CASSKNRGTDYGYTF. This chain links TRBV11-2 with TRBJ1-2, with unresolved D. The CDR3 is made up of 15 amino acids. Trimming took 5 bases from V and 3 from J, leaving 16 bases between them. Per the germline V gene, CDR1 is SGHAT and CDR2 is FQNNGV.

The chain combines TRBV5-6 with TRBJ2-5; the match to TRBD2 covers 8 bases. Unmatched junction bases numbered 6, after V lost 4 bases and J lost 4 bases. The CDR3 consists of 14 residues. CDR1 and CDR2 from the germline V gene are SGHDT and YYEEEE. CDR3 coding DNA: TGTGCCAGCAGCCCTCGGGGGGGCGGAGAGACCCAGTACTTC. Translation gives CASSPRGGGETQYF.

This chain connects TRBV7-9 to TRBJ2-3, with 13 bases that match TRBD2. CDR1 is SEHNR and CDR2 is FQNEAQ in the germline V gene (reference sequence). The V gene end was trimmed by 5 bases and the J gene end by 6 bases; junction bases not matched to a gene: 11. The CDR3 covers 17 residues. The CDR3 here is CASSPHWTSGRDDTQYF. In DNA form, the CDR3 reads TGTGCCAGCAGCCCGCACTGGACTAGCGGGAGAGATGATACGCAGTATTTT. Using reference TRBV7-9 and TRBJ2-3 for the parts outside the CDR3, the full variable domain is DTGVSQNPRHKITKRGQNVTFRCDPISEHNRLYWYRQTLGQGPEFLTYFQNEAQLEKSRLLSDRFSAERPKGSFSTLEIQRTEQGDSAMYLCASSPHWTSGRDDTQYFGPGTRLTVL.

The chain combines TRBV30 with TRBJ1-2; D unresolved. Trimming left V 0 bases short and J 0 bases short, with 11 bases between. The CDR3 has 15 residues. In germline, CDR1 is GTSNPN, CDR2 SVGIG (reference sequence). CDR3 loop: CAWSVPGRANYGYTF. The CDR3 region has the DNA TGTGCCTGGAGTGTACCCGGGAGAGCTAACTATGGCTACACCTTC.

J is TRBJ2-7 and V is TRBV2, with 10 positions matching TRBD1. The CDR3 runs 15 residues. V shed 7 bases, J shed 6 bases, and the junction held 12 bases outside the gene matches. Germline-derived CDR1 and CDR2 are SNHLY and FYNNEI. In DNA form, the CDR3 reads TGTGCCAGCACTACTCCGGGACAGGGGTCCCTCGAGCAGTACTTC. Its translation is CASTTPGQGSLEQYF.

This sequence joins TRBV4-1 and TRBJ2-7; D perhaps matches TRBD2 (5 bases). CDR1 MGHRA and CDR2 YSYEKL come from the germline V gene. Between the trimmed V and J ends, which lost 0 bases and 3 bases, there was a span of 12 bases. The CDR3 extends over 15 amino acids. The CDR3 DNA sequence: TGCGCCAGCAGCCAAGAGTCGGGGTTCTACTACGAGCAGTACTTC. Translating gives CASSQESGFYYEQYF.

The chain uses TRBV18 and TRBJ2-5; tentatively, D is TRBD1 (5 bases). CDR1 and CDR2 (germline): KGHSH, LQKENI. This CDR3 is 13 amino acids long. The V end was cut by 6 bases, the J end by 5 bases, with 13 bases between. CDR3 sequence (DNA): TGTGCCAGCTCCTCAGGGCTCAAGGAGACCCAGTACTTC. Its translation: CASSSGLKETQYF.

In its sample, this clone was seen once. The CDR3 here is CASSLGLAGPFF. CDR3 nucleotide sequence: TGCGCCAGCAGCTTGGGACTAGCGGGTCCGTTCTTC. This rearrangement joins TRBV5-1 to TRBJ2-1; 10 positions match TRBD2. The junction had 3 bases not matched to a gene; V was cut back by 0 bases and J by 15 bases. This CDR3 spans 12 amino acids. The V gene's germline CDR1 is SGHRS and CDR2 YFSETQ.

The chain links TRBV7-2 to TRBJ2-1; D unclear. Germline CDR1 is SGHTA and CDR2 is FQGNSA. The V gene lost 2 bases and the J gene lost 9 bases, with 11 bases spanning the gap. This CDR3 has 13 residues. CDR3 nucleotides: TGTGCCAGCAGCTTACCCCCTATATTTGAGCAGTTCTTC. As protein: CASSLPPIFEQFF.

The DNA for the CDR3 is TGTGCCAGCAGCTTGCCAGGGGGAGGCGGCGAGACCCAGTACTTC. It codes for CASSLPGGGGETQYF. J is TRBJ2-5 and V is TRBV5-4; the D gene is possibly TRBD1 (7 bases). V was clipped by 1 base and J by 5 bases, with 15 bases between them. The CDR3 extends over 15 amino acids. The V gene's germline CDR1 is SGHNT and CDR2 YYREEE (reference sequence).

The chain couples TRBV25-1 to TRBJ2-3, with 11 bases that match TRBD2. Per germline, CDR1 MGHDK and CDR2 SYGVNS. The CDR3 contains 14 residues. V shed 5 bases and J 7 bases; nucleotides not matched to a gene: 5. DNA of the CDR3: TGTGCCAGCAGTACTAGCGGGAGTGTATATACGCAGTATTTT. It specifies CASSTSGSVYTQYF.

V gene TRBV7-2 combines with J gene TRBJ1-2; 7 bases are shared with TRBD1. Germline V gene lookup returns CDR1 SGHTA and CDR2 FQGNSA. V was clipped by 5 bases and J by 5 bases; unmatched bases: 2. The CDR3 loop spans 12 amino acids. The CDR3 region is CASSATGYGYTF. CDR3 coding DNA: TGTGCCAGCAGCGCGACAGGGTATGGCTACACCTTC.